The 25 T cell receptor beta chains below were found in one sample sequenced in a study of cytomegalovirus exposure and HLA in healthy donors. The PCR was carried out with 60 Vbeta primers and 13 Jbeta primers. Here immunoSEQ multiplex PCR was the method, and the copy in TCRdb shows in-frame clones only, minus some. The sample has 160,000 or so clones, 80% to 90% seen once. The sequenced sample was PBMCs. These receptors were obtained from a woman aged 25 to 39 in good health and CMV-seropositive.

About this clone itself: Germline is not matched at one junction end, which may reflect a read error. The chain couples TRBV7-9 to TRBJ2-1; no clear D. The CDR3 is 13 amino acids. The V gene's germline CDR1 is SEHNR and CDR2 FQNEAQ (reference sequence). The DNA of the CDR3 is TGTTCCAGCAGCTTAGGAAGAGTAAATGAGCAGTTCTTC. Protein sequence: CSSSLGRVNEQFF.

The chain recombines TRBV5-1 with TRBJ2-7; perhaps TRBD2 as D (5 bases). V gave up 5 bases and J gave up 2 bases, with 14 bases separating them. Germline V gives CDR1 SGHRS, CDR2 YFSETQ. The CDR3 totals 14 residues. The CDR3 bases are TGCGCCAGCAGTGGTCAGGCTAGCCCCTACGAGCAGTACTTC. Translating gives CASSGQASPYEQYF.

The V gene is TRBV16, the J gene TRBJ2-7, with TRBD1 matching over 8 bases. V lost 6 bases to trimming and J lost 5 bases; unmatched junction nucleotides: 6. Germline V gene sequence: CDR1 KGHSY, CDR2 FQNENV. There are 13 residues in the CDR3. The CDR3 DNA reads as TGTGCCAGCAGAAAGACAGGGGAGAACGAGCAGTACTTC. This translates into CASRKTGENEQYF.

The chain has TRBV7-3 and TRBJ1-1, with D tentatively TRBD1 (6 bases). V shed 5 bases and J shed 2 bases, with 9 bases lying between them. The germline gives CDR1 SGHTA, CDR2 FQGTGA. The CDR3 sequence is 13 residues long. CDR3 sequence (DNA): TGTGCCAGCAGCCGGGACACAAACACTGAAGCTTTCTTT. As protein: CASSRDTNTEAFF.

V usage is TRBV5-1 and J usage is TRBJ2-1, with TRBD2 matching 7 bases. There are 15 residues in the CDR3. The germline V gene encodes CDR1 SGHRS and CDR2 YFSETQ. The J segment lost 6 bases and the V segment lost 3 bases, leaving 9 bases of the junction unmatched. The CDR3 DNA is TGCGCCAGCAGCTGGGGGGGTGGGCACATCAATGAGCAGTTCTTC. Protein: CASSWGGGHINEQFF.

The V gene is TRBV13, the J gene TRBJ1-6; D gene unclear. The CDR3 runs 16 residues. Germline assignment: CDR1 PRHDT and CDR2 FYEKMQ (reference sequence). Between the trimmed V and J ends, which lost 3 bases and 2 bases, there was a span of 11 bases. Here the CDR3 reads CASSLGGITYNSPLHF. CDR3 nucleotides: TGTGCCAGCAGCTTGGGAGGGATCACCTATAATTCACCCCTCCACTTT. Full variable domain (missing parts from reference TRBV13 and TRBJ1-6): AAGVIQSPRHLIKEKRETATLKCYPIPRHDTVYWYQQGPGQDPQFLISFYEKMQSDKGSIPDRFSAQQFSDYHSELNMSSLELGDSALYFCASSLGGITYNSPLHFGNGTRLTVT.

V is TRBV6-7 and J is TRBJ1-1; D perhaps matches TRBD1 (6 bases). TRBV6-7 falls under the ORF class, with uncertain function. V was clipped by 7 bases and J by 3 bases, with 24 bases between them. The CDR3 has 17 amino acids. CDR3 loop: CASIKRSGHLMDTEAFF. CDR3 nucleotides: TGTGCCAGCATTAAACGTTCGGGACACCTCATGGACACTGAAGCTTTCTTT.

In nucleotides, the CDR3 is TGTGCCAGCAGCCAAGGCGGGACAGTTAAACTGTTTTTT. Amino acids: CASSQGGTVKLFF. The genes are TRBV7-9 and TRBJ1-4, with TRBD1 identical over 7 bases. The CDR3 sequence is 13 residues long. V was clipped by 5 bases and J by 11 bases; unmatched bases: 8. CDR1 and CDR2 (germline): SEHNR, FQNEAQ (reference sequence).

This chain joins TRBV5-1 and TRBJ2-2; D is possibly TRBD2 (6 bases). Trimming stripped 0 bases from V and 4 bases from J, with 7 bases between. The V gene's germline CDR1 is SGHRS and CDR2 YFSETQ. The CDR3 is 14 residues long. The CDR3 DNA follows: TGCGCCAGCAGCTTGGTGGGGGGCACCGGGGAGCTGTTTTTT. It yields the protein CASSLVGGTGELFF.

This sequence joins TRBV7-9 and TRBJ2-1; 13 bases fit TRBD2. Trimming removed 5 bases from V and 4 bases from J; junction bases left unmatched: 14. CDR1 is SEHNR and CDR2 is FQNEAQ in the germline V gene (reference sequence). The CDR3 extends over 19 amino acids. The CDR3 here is CASSARLAGGWAEYNEQFF. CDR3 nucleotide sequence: TGTGCCAGCAGCGCAAGACTAGCGGGGGGATGGGCCGAGTACAATGAGCAGTTCTTC.

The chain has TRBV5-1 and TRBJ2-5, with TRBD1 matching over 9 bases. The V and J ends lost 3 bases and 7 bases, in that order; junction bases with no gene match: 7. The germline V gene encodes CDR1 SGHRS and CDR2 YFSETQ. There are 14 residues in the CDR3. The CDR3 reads CASSSRDRGGTQYF. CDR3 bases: TGCGCCAGCAGCTCAAGAGACAGGGGGGGGACCCAGTACTTC.

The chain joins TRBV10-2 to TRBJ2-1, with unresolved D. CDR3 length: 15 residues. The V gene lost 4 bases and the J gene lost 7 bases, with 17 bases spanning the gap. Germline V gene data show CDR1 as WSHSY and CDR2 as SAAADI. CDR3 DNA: TGCGCCAGCAGTGCCCACCCTCGATTCGGTAATGAGCAGTTCTTC. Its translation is CASSAHPRFGNEQFF.

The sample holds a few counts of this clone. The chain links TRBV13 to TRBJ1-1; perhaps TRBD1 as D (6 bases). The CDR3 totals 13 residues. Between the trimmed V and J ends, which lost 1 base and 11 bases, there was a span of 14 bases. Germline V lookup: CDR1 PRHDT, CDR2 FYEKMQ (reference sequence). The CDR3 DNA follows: TGTGCCAGCAGCTTAGATGGGGGGGCGATCGCTTTCTTT. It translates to CASSLDGGAIAFF. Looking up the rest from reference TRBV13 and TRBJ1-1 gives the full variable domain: AAGVIQSPRHLIKEKRETATLKCYPIPRHDTVYWYQQGPGQDPQFLISFYEKMQSDKGSIPDRFSAQQFSDYHSELNMSSLELGDSALYFCASSLDGGAIAFFGQGTRLTVV.

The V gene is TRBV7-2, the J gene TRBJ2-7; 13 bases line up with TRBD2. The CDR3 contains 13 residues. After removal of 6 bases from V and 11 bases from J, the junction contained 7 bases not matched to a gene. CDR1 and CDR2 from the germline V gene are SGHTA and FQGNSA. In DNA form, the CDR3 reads TGTGCCAGCAGGGCGACTAGCGGGGGGAGGGAGTACTTC. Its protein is CASRATSGGREYF.

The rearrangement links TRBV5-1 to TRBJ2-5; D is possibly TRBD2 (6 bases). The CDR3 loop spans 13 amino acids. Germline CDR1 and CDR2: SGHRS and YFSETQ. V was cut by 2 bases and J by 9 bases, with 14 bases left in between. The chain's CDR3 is CASSFTVGEAQYF. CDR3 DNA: TGCGCCAGCAGCTTTACAGTCGGGGAGGCCCAGTACTTC.

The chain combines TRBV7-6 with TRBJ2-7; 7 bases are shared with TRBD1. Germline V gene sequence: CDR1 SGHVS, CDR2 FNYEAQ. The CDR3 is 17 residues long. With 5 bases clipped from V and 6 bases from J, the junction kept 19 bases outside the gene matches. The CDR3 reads CASSDIETDRPSGEQYF. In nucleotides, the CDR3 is TGTGCCAGCAGCGATATTGAAACGGACAGGCCCTCCGGCGAGCAGTACTTC.

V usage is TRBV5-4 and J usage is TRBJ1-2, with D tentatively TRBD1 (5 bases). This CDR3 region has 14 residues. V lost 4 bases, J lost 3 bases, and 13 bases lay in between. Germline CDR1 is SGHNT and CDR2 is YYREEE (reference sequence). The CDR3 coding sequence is TGTGCCAGCAGCGCCAAAACAGGCTACTATGGCTACACCTTC. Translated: CASSAKTGYYGYTF.

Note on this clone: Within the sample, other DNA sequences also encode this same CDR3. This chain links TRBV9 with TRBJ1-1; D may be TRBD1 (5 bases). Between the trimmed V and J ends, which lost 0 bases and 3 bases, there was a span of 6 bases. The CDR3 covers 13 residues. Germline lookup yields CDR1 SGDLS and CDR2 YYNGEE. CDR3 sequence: CASSVGGDTEAFF. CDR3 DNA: TGTGCCAGCAGCGTAGGGGGGGACACTGAAGCTTTCTTT.

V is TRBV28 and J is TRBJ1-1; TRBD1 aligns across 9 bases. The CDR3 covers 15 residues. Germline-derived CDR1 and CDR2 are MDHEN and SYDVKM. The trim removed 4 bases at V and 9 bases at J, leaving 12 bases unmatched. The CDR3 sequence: CASSSPGTGIGQAFF. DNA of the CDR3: TGTGCCAGCAGTTCTCCCGGGACAGGGATAGGACAAGCTTTCTTT.

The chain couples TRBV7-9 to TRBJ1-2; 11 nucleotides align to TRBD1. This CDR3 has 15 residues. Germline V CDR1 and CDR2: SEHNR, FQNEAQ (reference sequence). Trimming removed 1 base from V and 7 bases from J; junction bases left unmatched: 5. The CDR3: CASSLVGTGGFGYTF. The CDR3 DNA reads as TGTGCCAGCAGCTTAGTTGGGACAGGGGGTTTTGGCTACACCTTC.

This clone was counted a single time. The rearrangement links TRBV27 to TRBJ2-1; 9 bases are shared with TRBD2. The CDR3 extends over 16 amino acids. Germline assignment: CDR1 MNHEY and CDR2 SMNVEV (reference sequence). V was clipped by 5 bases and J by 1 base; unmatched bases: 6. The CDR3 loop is CASSEISGGSYNEQFF. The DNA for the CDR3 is TGTGCCAGCAGTGAAATTAGCGGGGGATCCTACAATGAGCAGTTCTTC.

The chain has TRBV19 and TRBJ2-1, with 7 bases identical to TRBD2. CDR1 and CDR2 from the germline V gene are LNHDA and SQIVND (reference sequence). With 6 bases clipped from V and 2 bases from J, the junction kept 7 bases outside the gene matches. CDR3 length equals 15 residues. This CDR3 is CASSSAGVPYNEQFF. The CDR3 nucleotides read TGTGCCAGTAGCTCCGCGGGGGTTCCCTACAATGAGCAGTTCTTC.

The CDR3 sequence is CAWSPRHREAFF. The CDR3 DNA reads TGTGCCTGGAGTCCTCGACACCGGGAAGCTTTCTTT. The chain joins TRBV30 to TRBJ1-1; D is unresolved. This CDR3 comprises 12 residues. Per the germline V gene, CDR1 is GTSNPN and CDR2 is SVGIG (reference sequence). The germline V and J ends were trimmed by 2 bases and 8 bases, with 12 bases remaining between them.

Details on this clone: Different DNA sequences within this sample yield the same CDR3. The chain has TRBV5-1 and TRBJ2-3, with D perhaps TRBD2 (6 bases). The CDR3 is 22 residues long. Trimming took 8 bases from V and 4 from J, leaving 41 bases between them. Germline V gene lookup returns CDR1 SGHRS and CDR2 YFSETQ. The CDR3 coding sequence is TGCGCCAGGAGGTTACTATCCTTAGCGGTGGTGGTTCAAGCGGGTAGGTCAGATACGCAGTATTTT. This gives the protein CARRLLSLAVVVQAGRSDTQYF.

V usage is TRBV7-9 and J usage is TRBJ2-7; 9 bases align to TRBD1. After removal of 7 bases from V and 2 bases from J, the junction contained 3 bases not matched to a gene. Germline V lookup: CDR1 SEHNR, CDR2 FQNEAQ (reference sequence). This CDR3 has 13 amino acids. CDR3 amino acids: CASTGTGTYEQYF. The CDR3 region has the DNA TGTGCCAGCACCGGGACAGGGACCTACGAGCAGTACTTC. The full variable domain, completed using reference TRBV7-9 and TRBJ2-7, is DTGVSQNPRHKITKRGQNVTFRCDPISEHNRLYWYRQTLGQGPEFLTYFQNEAQLEKSRLLSDRFSAERPKGSFSTLEIQRTEQGDSAMYLCASTGTGTYEQYFGPGTRLTVT.